This T cell receptor beta chain is from a study of shared clonotypes between healthy human individuals. Study results and limitations: Sharing of clonotypes among donors was expected to vary with sequencing depth. Unshared clonotypes carried lower generation probabilities than those common to all four donors.

On sorted subsets, replicate PCRs used approximately 190 ng DNA, or some 28,000 T cell genomes. Original processing notes: Junction-only immunoSEQ sequences carried no quality scores, so filtering differed. Assay: immunoSEQ multiplex PCR; the TCRdb copy retains only in-frame clones and omits some. The D gene and trimming were derived from the DNA, and the V and J assignments and clone size from that table. The sample has 2 million to 2.5 million clones, roughly 93% seen once. In the case of this clone: Antigen: not known.

The V and J ends lost 5 bases and 4 bases, in that order; junction bases with no gene match: 3. Germline assignment: CDR1 SGHNT and CDR2 YYREEE (reference sequence). The CDR3 has 13 residues. V usage is TRBV5-4 and J usage is TRBJ2-4; 7 nucleotides align to TRBD2. The origin of this receptor is a man between 18 and 35 years old in good health. Some clones in this sample may be carry-over from other donors' samples. Sequencing was done on a sample of naive CD4+ T cells from PBMCs. Subset defined: CD45RA+ positively selected. DNA for the CDR3: TGTGCCAGCAGTCGCGGGGGTAAAAACATTCAGTACTTC. The encoded protein is CASSRGGKNIQYF.